The 28 T cell receptor beta chains listed next were all sequenced from one sample in a study of T cell repertoires in cytomegalovirus infection. TCRdb passed the reads through MiXCR, listing each CDR3 protein once. The sample lists 700,000 to 950,000 distinct CDR3 sequences, approximately 30% seen once, with around 12% in the top ten. These receptors' targets are unknown. The sequenced sample was cultured CD8+ T cells from PBMCs, obtained from culture after CMV antigen stimulation. These receptors came from a human donor in good health (CMV status not recorded). Some clones in this sample may be carry-over from other donors' samples.

A few counts support this clonotype. The chain couples TRBV11-3 to TRBJ1-2; D gene ambiguous. The germline V gene encodes CDR1 SGHNT and CDR2 YENEEA. The CDR3 covers 16 residues. V shed 2 bases and J shed 1 base, with 14 bases lying between them. DNA of the CDR3: TGTGCCAGCAGCTTACCCTCCTGGGGAGTTAACTATGGCTACACCTTC. As protein: CASSLPSWGVNYGYTF.

In this sample, this clonotype turned up a few times. V is TRBV27 and J is TRBJ2-2; D remains unclear. In germline, CDR1 is MNHEY, CDR2 SMNVEV (reference sequence). The ends were cut back, 7 bases at V and 2 bases at J, with 14 bases in the middle. The CDR3 has 15 amino acids. As DNA, the CDR3 is TGTGCCAGCAAGCCAGCACGCCTTAACACCGGGGAGCTGTTTTTT. Amino acids: CASKPARLNTGELFF.

The chain uses TRBV27 and TRBJ2-7, with D tentatively TRBD1 or TRBD2 (6 bases each). V gave up 7 bases and J gave up 6 bases, with 10 bases separating them. CDR3 length equals 11 residues. The germline CDR1 and CDR2 sequences are MNHEY and SMNVEV (reference sequence). CDR3: CASIGGGEQYV. The CDR3 region has the DNA TGTGCCAGCATCGGAGGGGGCGAGCAGTACGTC.

The sample holds a few counts of this clonotype. The chain is built from TRBV6-5 and TRBJ2-5; the D gene is possibly TRBD1 (5 bases). With 5 bases removed from V and 0 bases from J, the gap between germline ends came to 13 bases. The germline V gene has CDR1 MNHEY and CDR2 SVGAGI. CDR3 length: 15 residues. The CDR3, as DNA: TGTGCCAGCAGTCTAGAAGGGGCTTACCAAGAGACCCAGTACTTC. Residues: CASSLEGAYQETQYF.

The genes are TRBV11-2 and TRBJ2-7; TRBD2 matches at 13 bases. J gave up 6 bases and V 3 bases, and 5 bases lay outside the gene matches. Germline CDR1 SGHAT, CDR2 FQNNGV. The CDR3 has 15 residues. This chain's CDR3 is CASSFGLAGVGEQYV. CDR3 sequence (DNA): TGTGCCAGCAGCTTCGGACTAGCGGGGGTGGGCGAGCAGTACGTC.

This clonotype has just a few counts. The genes are TRBV11-2 and TRBJ2-1, with D possibly being TRBD1 (6 bases). The germline V gene has CDR1 SGHAT and CDR2 FQNNGV. The CDR3 is 17 residues long. Trimming took 0 bases from V and 0 from J, leaving 12 bases between them. The CDR3 spells CASSLEGASSSYNEQFF. The CDR3 DNA reads TGTGCCAGCAGCTTAGAGGGGGCCAGCAGCTCCTACAATGAGCAGTTCTTC.

This chain's CDR3 is CATRQAYRNYGYTF. The CDR3 DNA is TGTGCCACCAGACAGGCCTATCGGAACTATGGCTACACCTTC. This sequence joins TRBV15 and TRBJ1-2, with D maybe TRBD1 (5 bases). From germline, CDR1 is LNHNV and CDR2 YYDKDF (reference sequence). CDR3 size: 14 residues. V was shortened by 6 bases and J by 2 bases, with 13 bases between the two germline ends. Drawing the rest from reference TRBV15 and TRBJ1-2, the complete variable domain is DAMVIQNPRYQVTQFGKPVTLSCSQTLNHNVMYWYQQKSSQAPKLLFHYYDKDFNNEADTPDNFQSRRPNTSFCFLDIRSPGLGDTAMYLCATRQAYRNYGYTFGSGTRLTVV.

The chain links TRBV19 to TRBJ2-1; no clear D gene. Germline CDR1 is LNHDA and CDR2 is SQIVND (reference sequence). Trimming stripped 3 bases from V and 2 bases from J, with 11 bases between. The CDR3 is made up of 15 amino acids. The CDR3 bases are TGTGCCAGTAGTATCGAAATTGGGGCCTACAATGAGCAGTTCTTC. Its translation is CASSIEIGAYNEQFF.

This clonotype was observed a few times. V gene TRBV19 combines with J gene TRBJ1-5, with D uncertain. The CDR3 has 15 residues. V was cut by 4 bases and J by 0 bases, with 10 bases left in between. The germline CDR1 and CDR2 sequences are LNHDA and SQIVND (reference sequence). CDR3: CASSTQAYSNQPQHF. The CDR3 DNA reads as TGTGCCAGTAGTACCCAGGCGTATAGCAATCAGCCCCAGCATTTT.

This clonotype was observed a single time. The V and J genes are TRBV14 and TRBJ2-2; no reliable D call. The length of the CDR3 is 14 residues. Trimming took off 2 bases at V and 4 bases at J, with 8 bases between the two ends. Germline CDR1 and CDR2: SGHDN and FVKESK. The CDR3 is CASSQSTFTGELFF. The DNA of the CDR3 is TGTGCCAGCAGCCAATCTACTTTCACCGGGGAGCTGTTTTTT.

The gene calls are TRBV20-1 and TRBJ2-7, with D maybe TRBD2 (6 bases). The CDR3 is made up of 17 amino acids. The ends were cut back, 0 bases at V and 0 bases at J, with 18 bases in the middle. Germline V gene data show CDR1 as DFQATT and CDR2 as SNEGSKA (reference sequence). The CDR3 region has the DNA TGCAGTGCTAGAGATCCGACAGTAGCCGGGAGCTCCTACGAGCAGTACTTC. This codes for CSARDPTVAGSSYEQYF.

This chain connects TRBV27 to TRBJ1-2; tentatively, D is TRBD1 (6 bases). The CDR3 has 14 residues. The V gene lost 0 bases and the J gene lost 4 bases, with 9 bases spanning the gap. The V gene's germline CDR1 is MNHEY and CDR2 SMNVEV (reference sequence). The CDR3 sequence is CASSLSGTTYGYTF. CDR3 DNA sequence: TGTGCCAGCAGTTTATCTGGGACAACCTATGGCTACACCTTC.

This clonotype appeared a few times. The rearrangement uses TRBV15 and TRBJ2-1; 9 positions agree with TRBD2. The CDR3 covers 15 residues. V was pared by 0 bases and J by 7 bases, with 4 bases of the junction left unmatched. The germline V gene encodes CDR1 LNHNV and CDR2 YYDKDF (reference sequence). CDR3 sequence: CATSRERGGRNEQFF. The CDR3 DNA reads TGTGCCACCAGCAGAGAGCGGGGGGGCCGAAATGAGCAGTTCTTC.

This clonotype was recorded once. The chain carries TRBV27 and TRBJ2-7, with TRBD1 matching 8 bases. CDR1 MNHEY and CDR2 SMNVEV come from the germline V gene (reference sequence). The CDR3 is 13 residues long. V gave up 2 bases and J gave up 7 bases; unmatched junction bases: 4. The CDR3 is CASSLAGGVEQYF. The CDR3, as DNA: TGTGCCAGCAGTTTAGCAGGGGGCGTTGAGCAGTACTTC.

The CDR3 DNA sequence: TGTGCCAGCAGGCCCCCCGGATATGAAGCTTTCTTT. It yields the protein CASRPPGYEAFF. The J gene is TRBJ1-1, the V gene TRBV2; D ambiguous. Trimming left V 6 bases short and J 7 bases short, with 12 bases between. Germline V lookup: CDR1 SNHLY, CDR2 FYNNEI. The CDR3 totals 12 residues.

This chain connects TRBV6-8 to TRBJ2-5; 13 nucleotides agree with TRBD2. The germline gives CDR1 MNHGY, CDR2 SAAAGT. V trimming: 2 bases; J trimming: 2 bases; junction bases outside the gene matches: 11. This CDR3 spans 19 amino acids. CDR3 in DNA: TGTGCCAGCAGTTACGGGGACGGTAGGACTAGCGGGGGTCAAGAGACCCAGTACTTC. This codes for CASSYGDGRTSGGQETQYF.

This clonotype was counted ten times or more. The gene calls are TRBV7-8 and TRBJ1-5, with TRBD1 matching over 11 bases. Per the germline V gene, CDR1 is SGHVS and CDR2 is FQNEAQ. The V segment lost 1 base and the J segment 5 bases; nucleotides outside the gene matches: 1. The CDR3 has 15 residues. CDR3 nucleotides: TGTGCCAGCAGCTTAGGGACAGGGGGCGATCAGCCCCAGCATTTT. It translates to CASSLGTGGDQPQHF.

This clonotype has a handful of counts. The genes are TRBV27 and TRBJ2-7, with D possibly matching TRBD1 (6 bases). The CDR3 runs 14 residues. The V gene's germline CDR1 is MNHEY and CDR2 SMNVEV (reference sequence). V lost 5 bases and J 4 bases, leaving 15 bases between the germline ends. The CDR3 DNA sequence: TGTGCCAGCAGTGTCGGGCAGGGGATTTACGAGCAGTACTTC. The encoded protein is CASSVGQGIYEQYF.

This clonotype has a handful of counts. The chain joins TRBV9 to TRBJ1-5; the match to TRBD1 covers 11 bases. The germline V gene encodes CDR1 SGDLS and CDR2 YYNGEE. The CDR3 length is 15 residues. V dropped 3 bases and J dropped 3; count of bases not matched to a gene: 2. Here the CDR3 reads CASSAGQGVNQPQHF. In DNA, the CDR3 is TGTGCCAGCAGCGCGGGACAGGGGGTCAATCAGCCCCAGCATTTT.

This clonotype occurred many times. The V gene is TRBV6-1, the J gene TRBJ2-5, with D maybe TRBD2 (6 bases). Trimming shortened V by 4 bases and J by 1 base, and 7 bases separated the two germline ends. CDR1 is MNHNS, CDR2 SASEGT, per germline. CDR3 length equals 13 residues. The CDR3 coding sequence is TGTGCCAGCAGTGGGGACTTCCAAGAGACCCAGTACTTC. Its protein product is CASSGDFQETQYF.

This clonotype has a handful of counts. The chain recombines TRBV19 with TRBJ2-6; D possibly corresponds to TRBD2 (5 bases). CDR3 size: 15 residues. V lost 3 bases and J lost 4, with 10 bases in between. Germline values: CDR1 LNHDA, CDR2 SQIVND (reference sequence). Written as DNA, the CDR3 is TGTGCCAGTAGTATTGCGGAGGAGGGGGCCAACGTCCTGACTTTC. Protein: CASSIAEEGANVLTF.

This clonotype was detected only a few times. V is TRBV6-8 and J is TRBJ1-1; TRBD1 might be the D (5 bases). Germline CDR1 reads MNHGY; CDR2 reads SAAAGT. This CDR3 has 15 residues. Trimming shortened V by 2 bases and J by 1 base, and 11 bases separated the two germline ends. This CDR3 reads CASSYAGGSNTEAFF. The CDR3 DNA sequence: TGTGCCAGCAGTTACGCGGGGGGATCGAACACTGAAGCTTTCTTT.

In its sample, this clonotype was seen many times. V usage is TRBV7-8 and J usage is TRBJ1-4, with D perhaps matching TRBD1 (6 bases). The CDR3 covers 12 residues. V was clipped by 1 base and J by 14 bases, with 11 bases between them. The V gene's germline CDR1 is SGHVS and CDR2 FQNEAQ. CDR3 nucleotides: TGTGCCAGCAGCTTAGAGGGGGGATACCTGTTTTTT. Protein: CASSLEGGYLFF.

The rearrangement joins TRBV9 to TRBJ2-1; 7 nucleotides match TRBD1. The CDR3 is 15 amino acids. In germline, CDR1 is SGDLS, CDR2 YYNGEE. V shed 0 bases, J shed 2 bases, and the junction held 2 bases outside the gene matches. The CDR3, as DNA: TGTGCCAGCAGCGTAGAGGGGGCCACCTACAATGAGCAGTTCTTC. Amino acid sequence: CASSVEGATYNEQFF.

In DNA form, the CDR3 reads TGTGCCACCAGCAGCCGGGGACAGGGAGCTGAGGGCTACACCTTC. Translation: CATSSRGQGAEGYTF. The V call is TRBV15, the J call TRBJ1-2, with TRBD1 matching 9 bases. CDR3 length: 15 residues. V shed 3 bases, J shed 8 bases, and the junction held 10 bases outside the gene matches. Germline V gene lookup returns CDR1 LNHNV and CDR2 YYDKDF (reference sequence).

In this sample, this clonotype turned up once. J is TRBJ1-2 and V is TRBV7-4; weak D call: TRBD1 (5 bases). Germline V gene lookup returns CDR1 SGHVT and CDR2 SQSDAQ. CDR3 length equals 14 residues. Trimming cost V 1 base and J 5 bases, with 11 bases left between them. CDR3 residues: CASSLGAGPYGYTF. The CDR3 region has the DNA TGTGCCAGCAGCTTAGGGGCAGGGCCGTATGGCTACACCTTC.

V and J are TRBV2 and TRBJ2-7, with 8 bases fitting TRBD1. The junction had 10 bases not matched to a gene; V was cut back by 7 bases and J by 2 bases. The CDR3 runs 15 residues. Germline-derived CDR1 and CDR2 are SNHLY and FYNNEI. The CDR3 coding sequence is TGTGCCAGCAATTACCGCCGGGACAGGACCTACGAGCAGTACTTC. It encodes CASNYRRDRTYEQYF.

The rearrangement joins TRBV28 to TRBJ2-5; the D is unclear. Per the germline V gene, CDR1 is MDHEN and CDR2 is SYDVKM. CDR3 length: 14 residues. V was shortened by 7 bases and J by 4 bases, with 16 bases between the two germline ends. The CDR3 region has the DNA TGTGCCAGCATTCCCGAGGTTTGGGGAGAGACCCAGTACTTC. Its translation is CASIPEVWGETQYF.